One TCR beta chain is described in this entry. Antigen specificity is unknown. This entry belongs to a study of T cell repertoires in cytomegalovirus infection. Study information: A matching HLA type, together with CMV infection, was signaled by public TCR beta signatures. Study conclusions and caveats: The ex vivo response was dominated by HLA-C-restricted CMV-specific TCR beta clonotypes.

CDR1 is MNHEY and CDR2 is SMNVEV in the germline V gene (reference sequence). Trimming took 1 base from V and 13 from J, leaving 17 bases between them. This CDR3 region has 14 residues. MiXCR, run by TCRdb on the reads, gives a single entry per CDR3 protein. This table holds hundreds of thousands of distinct CDR3 sequences, 24% found once. The V gene is TRBV27, the J gene TRBJ2-1, with D tentatively TRBD2 (5 bases). This receptor was obtained from a human donor in good health (CMV status not recorded). Some clones in this sample may be carry-over from other donors' samples. Sample: CD8+ T cells from PBMCs. The CDR3 sequence is CASSLYFPGSEQFF. The CDR3 bases are TGTGCCAGCAGTTTATATTTTCCGGGATCGGAACAGTTCTTC.